Reported below is one T cell receptor beta chain. There is no known antigen for this receptor. One base away there is no much larger clone; base qualities are not given. Libraries came from the immunoSEQ multiplex PCR assay. Drawn from immuneACCESS, this table holds only the in-frame rearrangements with V and J called that TCRdb kept. Clones are partly lost; checked studies trace under half to an unresolved V gene and leave the rest unexplained. This sample gives about 140,000 clones in total; roughly 92% of them show up just once. The biggest ten clones account for about 12% of the sample. This sample is drawn from a study of control samples from healthy donors and cancer patients (dated by TCRdb to 2018 to 2021). The germline V gene encodes CDR1 MNHEY and CDR2 SMNVEV (reference sequence). The CDR3 starts with the cysteine, ends with the phenylalanine, and has 14 residues. Only the CDR3 part of the read is kept: 42 bases, read in frame from the first base. Trimmed from V: 7 bases; trimmed from J: 8 bases; junction bases lacking a gene match: 10.

This chain is built from TRBV27 and TRBJ2-1; 8 middle bases align to TRBD1. Material for sequencing was blood. This TCR derives from a man aged 35-49 years in good health. The CDR3 protein sequence reads: CASTRDRWRHEQFF. The base sequence is TGTGCCAGCACCAGGGACAGGTGGAGGCATGAGCAGTTCTTC.